The TCR beta chain described here comes from a study of T cells in Graves' hyperthyroidism and ophthalmopathy. The study, taken as a whole, reports: Blood also showed most of the thyroid clonotypes that were expanded above 0.001.

Germline-derived CDR1 and CDR2 are LNHDA and SQIVND (reference sequence). V was clipped by 3 bases and J by 6 bases, with 9 bases between them. The CDR3 is 13 amino acids. It was uncontrolled infection, other autoimmune disease, pregnancy or lactation that excluded patients. As to this clonotype: The antigen remains unidentified.

Researchers amplified the TCR beta CDR3 regions from RNA transcripts. Carried out on the TCR CDR3, a first-round RT-PCR used the HTBI primer set. TCRdb reprocessed the multiplex PCR reads via MiXCR and lists one record per CDR3 protein. The table has nearly 250,000 distinct CDR3 sequences, about 17% seen once; the top ten hold more than 25%. The sample comprised blood. The TCR originated in a woman aged 18-29 years with Graves' ophthalmopathy. V and J are TRBV19 and TRBJ2-1; no firm D call. The CDR3 nucleotides are TGTGCCAGTAGTATTGATAGGAGCAATGAGCAGTTCTTC. It specifies CASSIDRSNEQFF.